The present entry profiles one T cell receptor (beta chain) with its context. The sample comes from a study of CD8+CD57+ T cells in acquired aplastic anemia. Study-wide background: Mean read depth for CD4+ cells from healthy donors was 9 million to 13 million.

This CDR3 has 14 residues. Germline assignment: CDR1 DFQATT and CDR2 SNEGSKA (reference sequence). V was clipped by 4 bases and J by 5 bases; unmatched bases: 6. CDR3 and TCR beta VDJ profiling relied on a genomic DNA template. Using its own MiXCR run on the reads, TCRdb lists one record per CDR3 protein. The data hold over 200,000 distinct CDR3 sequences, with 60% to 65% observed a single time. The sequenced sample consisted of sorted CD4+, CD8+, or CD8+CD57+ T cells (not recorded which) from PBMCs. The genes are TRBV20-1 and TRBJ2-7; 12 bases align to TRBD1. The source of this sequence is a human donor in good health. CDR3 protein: CSANPGQGADEQYF. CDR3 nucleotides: TGCAGTGCTAATCCGGGACAGGGGGCCGACGAGCAGTACTTC.